This T cell receptor (beta chain) was sequenced for a study of monozygotic twins with inflammatory bowel disease. Overall study results and limits: The study supported no single strong signal or clonotype linked to IBD. IBD patients exhibited fewer clonotypes shared with other individuals than healthy twins, particularly with disease activity.

TCRdb reprocessed the 5' RACE reads and reports one entry per CDR3 protein, with no DNA. The sample data list 350,000 to 500,000 distinct CDR3 sequences. Germline CDR1 is SGHTS and CDR2 is YDEGEE. The CDR3 sequence is 16 residues long. Turning to this clonotype: The antigen is not known.

This clonotype was obtained from a human donor with ulcerative colitis or Crohn's disease, or a healthy co-twin of an affected twin (not recorded which). The sequencing input was blood. This chain links TRBV5-8 with TRBJ2-1; lacking DNA, the TRBD1 call made by TCRdb goes unchecked. CDR3: CASSLRGLSSYNEQFF.